A selection of T cell receptor beta chains follows, all from one sample in a study of T cell responses to AZD1222 COVID-19 vaccine. The repertoire was sequenced with immunoSEQ multiplex PCR; TCRdb's copy has only in-frame clones and lacks some. The table lists around 130,000 clones, about nine tenths of them singletons. Here the sequenced sample was peripheral blood, taken 28 days after the second dose of the MenACWY control vaccine. The receptors come from an adult who received the MenACWY meningococcal vaccine as a control. The CDR3 runs from the conserved cysteine through the conserved F or W. The order of the fields is D gene, V gene, J gene, clone size, CDR3 protein, CDR3 DNA. D genes are given only for firm matches. The size of a clone is reported for some rows only, either as once, few or many, or as a class for expanded clones.

d_gene: .
v_gene: TRBV4-2
j_gene: TRBJ2-3
abundance: .
CDR3aa: CASSPKTNPDTQYF
CDR3nt: TGTGCCAGCAGCCCTAAGACTAACCCGGATACGCAGTATTTT

d_gene: .
v_gene: TRBV5-6
j_gene: TRBJ2-2
abundance: .
CDR3aa: CASSLRGSPGELFF
CDR3nt: TGTGCCAGCAGCTTGAGGGGCAGCCCCGGGGAGCTGTTTTTT

d_gene: TRBD1
v_gene: TRBV7-9
j_gene: TRBJ1-5
abundance: .
CDR3aa: CASSRGLSGQGRVQPQHF
CDR3nt: TGTGCCAGCAGCAGGGGGTTGTCGGGACAGGGGCGGGTTCAGCCCCAGCATTTT

d_gene: TRBD1
v_gene: TRBV4-1
j_gene: TRBJ2-3
abundance: .
CDR3aa: CASSQDSPGQSFQDTQYF
CDR3nt: TGCGCCAGCAGCCAAGATTCGCCGGGACAGTCATTTCAAGATACGCAGTATTTT

d_gene: TRBD2
v_gene: TRBV7-2
j_gene: TRBJ2-1
abundance: .
CDR3aa: CASSEPGLAGAEQFF
CDR3nt: TGTGCCAGCAGCGAGCCGGGACTAGCGGGAGCCGAGCAGTTCTTC

d_gene: .
v_gene: TRBV14
j_gene: TRBJ2-7
abundance: .
CDR3aa: CASSQDQSSYEQYF
CDR3nt: TGTGCCAGCAGCCAAGATCAGTCCTCCTACGAGCAGTACTTC

d_gene: .
v_gene: TRBV3-1/TRBV3-2
j_gene: TRBJ2-1
abundance: .
CDR3aa: CASSQGYVASLFHEQFF
CDR3nt: TGTGCCAGCAGCCAAGGTTACGTAGCGTCCCTATTTCATGAGCAGTTCTTC

d_gene: TRBD2
v_gene: TRBV4-2
j_gene: TRBJ2-5
abundance: few
CDR3aa: CASSQDTSGGAETQYF
CDR3nt: TGTGCCAGCAGCCAAGATACTAGCGGGGGGGCAGAGACCCAGTACTTC

d_gene: .
v_gene: TRBV2
j_gene: TRBJ2-1
abundance: few
CDR3aa: CASLDRDGGNNEQFF
CDR3nt: TGTGCCAGCCTAGACCGGGACGGGGGAAACAATGAGCAGTTCTTC

d_gene: .
v_gene: TRBV28
j_gene: TRBJ1-1
abundance: .
CDR3aa: CASSKLTEAFF
CDR3nt: TGTGCCAGCAGTAAATTAACTGAAGCTTTCTTT

d_gene: TRBD1
v_gene: TRBV6-5
j_gene: TRBJ1-4
abundance: .
CDR3aa: CASTQGVGSNEKLFF
CDR3nt: TGTGCCAGCACACAGGGGGTTGGGTCTAATGAAAAACTGTTTTTT

d_gene: TRBD1
v_gene: TRBV28
j_gene: TRBJ1-3
abundance: .
CDR3aa: CASRGQGAGNTIYF
CDR3nt: TGTGCCAGCAGAGGCCAGGGGGCTGGAAACACCATATATTTT

d_gene: .
v_gene: TRBV4-2
j_gene: TRBJ2-3
abundance: .
CDR3aa: CASSQVASSTDTQYF
CDR3nt: TGTGCCAGCAGCCAAGTAGCGAGTAGCACAGATACGCAGTATTTT

d_gene: TRBD1
v_gene: TRBV28
j_gene: TRBJ2-3
abundance: .
CDR3aa: CASSPGTGSSTDTQYF
CDR3nt: TGTGCCAGCAGTCCGGGGACAGGGTCTAGCACAGATACGCAGTATTTT

d_gene: .
v_gene: TRBV9
j_gene: TRBJ2-3
abundance: .
CDR3aa: CASSGHPRSVSPDTQYF
CDR3nt: TGTGCCAGCAGCGGGCATCCCAGGTCGGTCTCACCAGATACGCAGTATTTT

d_gene: TRBD1
v_gene: TRBV11-2
j_gene: TRBJ1-2
abundance: .
CDR3aa: CASSHTGQGPGYTF
CDR3nt: TGTGCCAGCAGCCATACGGGACAGGGGCCCGGCTACACCTTC

d_gene: TRBD2
v_gene: TRBV28
j_gene: TRBJ2-1
abundance: .
CDR3aa: CASSPTSGAAFEQFF
CDR3nt: TGTGCCAGCAGTCCCACTAGCGGGGCGGCGTTTGAGCAGTTCTTC

d_gene: .
v_gene: TRBV2
j_gene: TRBJ1-2
abundance: .
CDR3aa: CASSGNYGYTF
CDR3nt: TGTGCCAGCAGTGGTAACTATGGCTACACCTTC

d_gene: TRBD1
v_gene: TRBV5-1
j_gene: TRBJ2-5
abundance: .
CDR3aa: CASSWLTGAPQETQYF
CDR3nt: TGCGCCAGCAGCTGGTTGACAGGGGCGCCCCAAGAGACCCAGTACTTC

d_gene: TRBD2
v_gene: TRBV30
j_gene: TRBJ2-7
abundance: .
CDR3aa: CAWRDRLAGGYEQYF
CDR3nt: TGTGCCTGGAGGGACCGACTAGCGGGAGGTTACGAGCAGTACTTC

d_gene: TRBD1
v_gene: TRBV28
j_gene: TRBJ1-6
abundance: once
CDR3aa: CASSFGWDSNSPLHF
CDR3nt: TGTGCCAGCAGTTTCGGGTGGGACAGCAATTCACCCCTCCACTTT

d_gene: .
v_gene: TRBV6-6
j_gene: TRBJ1-2
abundance: once
CDR3aa: CASSYAEGSNGYTF
CDR3nt: TGTGCCAGCAGTTACGCCGAGGGATCGAATGGCTACACCTTC

d_gene: TRBD1
v_gene: TRBV3-1/TRBV3-2
j_gene: TRBJ2-1
abundance: .
CDR3aa: CASSQGTGPYNEQFF
CDR3nt: TGTGCCAGCAGCCAAGGGACAGGGCCATACAATGAGCAGTTCTTC

d_gene: TRBD1
v_gene: TRBV18
j_gene: TRBJ1-1
abundance: once
CDR3aa: CASSSTGKYTEAFF
CDR3nt: TGTGCCAGCTCGTCGACAGGGAAGTACACTGAAGCTTTCTTT

d_gene: .
v_gene: TRBV3-1/TRBV3-2
j_gene: TRBJ2-2
abundance: .
CDR3aa: CASSQAGSTGELFF
CDR3nt: TGTGCCAGCAGCCAAGCAGGGAGCACCGGGGAGCTGTTTTTT

d_gene: .
v_gene: TRBV28
j_gene: TRBJ2-1
abundance: .
CDR3aa: CASSLWGGGGTLSSYNEQFF
CDR3nt: TGTGCCAGCAGTTTATGGGGTGGGGGCGGGACACTCAGCTCCTACAATGAGCAGTTCTTC

d_gene: .
v_gene: TRBV19
j_gene: TRBJ2-1
abundance: .
CDR3aa: CASSIWGDNEQFF
CDR3nt: TGTGCCAGTAGTATTTGGGGGGACAATGAGCAGTTCTTC

d_gene: TRBD2
v_gene: TRBV5-8
j_gene: TRBJ2-1
abundance: .
CDR3aa: CASSHSGLGYNEQFF
CDR3nt: TGTGCCAGCAGCCATTCGGGACTAGGCTACAATGAGCAGTTCTTC

d_gene: .
v_gene: TRBV5-1
j_gene: TRBJ1-4
abundance: .
CDR3aa: CASSDQGWEKLFF
CDR3nt: TGCGCCAGCAGCGACCAGGGTTGGGAAAAACTGTTTTTT

d_gene: TRBD1
v_gene: TRBV28
j_gene: TRBJ2-3
abundance: once
CDR3aa: CASSPPGQGAITDTQYF
CDR3nt: TGTGCCAGCAGTCCTCCGGGACAGGGGGCTATCACAGATACGCAGTATTTT